This entry lists 14 T cell receptor beta chains sequenced from one sample in a study of cytomegalovirus exposure and HLA in healthy donors. A multiplex PCR was run with 60 Vbeta primers and 13 Jbeta primers. Sequencing was performed with immunoSEQ multiplex PCR; in TCRdb, only in-frame clones are kept and a portion is missing. In the table there are 210,000 or so clones, over 60% of which are singletons. Material: PBMCs. The receptor set was obtained from a woman younger than 45 in good health and CMV-seropositive.

This clone has a handful of counts. The chain combines TRBV11-1 with TRBJ2-1; 11 positions agree with TRBD2. Germline trimming cut 5 bases from V and 9 bases from J; bases unmatched to any gene: 6. CDR1 and CDR2 (germline): SGHAT, FQDESV (reference sequence). CDR3 length equals 14 residues. The DNA of the CDR3 is TGTGCCAGCAGCCATAGCGGGGGGGCGGGTGAGCAGTTCTTC. Amino acid sequence: CASSHSGGAGEQFF.

As regards this clone: Other DNA sequences of this sample code for an identical CDR3. The chain carries TRBV7-2 and TRBJ1-5; 11 positions match TRBD1. CDR1 SGHTA and CDR2 FQGNSA come from the germline V gene. Trimming cost V 5 bases and J 6 bases; bases outside gene matches: 3. This CDR3 contains 14 residues. This CDR3 reads CASSPGQGGQPQHF. Here the CDR3 DNA reads TGTGCCAGCAGCCCGGGACAGGGGGGTCAGCCCCAGCATTTT.

The J gene is TRBJ1-1, the V gene TRBV7-2; TRBD1 is a possible D gene (5 bases). Between the trimmed V and J ends, which lost 5 bases and 5 bases, there was a span of 18 bases. In germline, CDR1 is SGHTA, CDR2 FQGNSA. The CDR3 loop spans 15 amino acids. CDR3 coding DNA: TGTGCCAGCAGCATTCAGGGAGGGGCGGAAACTGAAGCTTTCTTT. It translates to CASSIQGGAETEAFF.

The chain combines TRBV19 with TRBJ2-7, with D maybe TRBD2 (5 bases). Between the trimmed V and J ends, which lost 0 bases and 5 bases, there was a span of 17 bases. From germline, CDR1 is LNHDA and CDR2 SQIVND (reference sequence). This CDR3 is built from 16 residues. CDR3: CASSIELSGIINEQYF. In DNA form, the CDR3 reads TGTGCCAGTAGTATAGAACTCTCCGGGATTATCAACGAGCAGTACTTC.

CDR3 DNA sequence: TGTGCCAGCCGGGACAGGGGACGCCAGATGGAAAAACTGTTTTTT. Its translation: CASRDRGRQMEKLFF. V and J are TRBV2 and TRBJ1-4; 10 positions match TRBD1. The CDR3 sequence is 15 residues long. Trimming removed 8 bases from V and 8 bases from J; junction bases left unmatched: 11. Germline lookup yields CDR1 SNHLY and CDR2 FYNNEI.

The rearrangement links TRBV2 to TRBJ2-3; 8 bases line up with TRBD2. Germline V CDR1 and CDR2: SNHLY, FYNNEI. This CDR3 is 15 amino acids long. Germline trimming cut 3 bases from V and 9 bases from J; bases unmatched to any gene: 11. Here the CDR3 DNA reads TGTGCCAGCAGTGATAAGGCGGGGGGCGGGGTCACGCAGTATTTT. It yields the protein CASSDKAGGGVTQYF.

The gene calls are TRBV18 and TRBJ2-7; D is perhaps TRBD1 (5 bases). The CDR3 length is 13 residues. The germline CDR1 and CDR2 sequences are KGHSH and LQKENI. V shed 2 bases and J shed 2 bases, with 7 bases lying between them. The CDR3 loop is CASSPATAYEQYF. The CDR3 DNA reads as TGTGCCAGCTCACCAGCGACAGCCTACGAGCAGTACTTC.

On this clone: It is unclear where the CDR3 begins or ends on the DNA, so no DNA is shown, and the CDR3 is as TCRdb lists it. J is TRBJ1-5 and V is TRBV27. The CDR3 is 15 amino acids long, termini counted. In germline, CDR1 is MNHEY, CDR2 SMNVEV (reference sequence). CDR3 amino acids: CASSFLESFRQPQHF.

The chain employs TRBV28 and TRBJ2-3; 9 nucleotides agree with TRBD2. The junction had 7 bases not matched to a gene; V was cut back by 8 bases and J by 4 bases. CDR1 is MDHEN, CDR2 SYDVKM, per germline. The CDR3 has 14 amino acids. The CDR3 nucleotides read TGTGCCAGCGGAAAGGCGGGGGGGCCAGATACGCAGTATTTT. Translated: CASGKAGGPDTQYF.

In this sample, this clone turned up once. The chain employs TRBV19 and TRBJ2-7; D is perhaps TRBD1 (6 bases). V was shortened by 5 bases and J by 2 bases, with 13 bases between the two germline ends. CDR1 is LNHDA, CDR2 SQIVND, per germline (reference sequence). The length of the CDR3 is 14 residues. DNA of the CDR3: TGTGCCAGTAGTGTCCGGGACAAAGCCTACGAGCAGTACTTC. Translating it yields CASSVRDKAYEQYF.

This chain joins TRBV25-1 and TRBJ2-4, with 10 bases matching TRBD2. Germline CDR1 MGHDK, CDR2 SYGVNS. V lost 4 bases, J lost 6 bases, and 0 bases stayed unmatched. The CDR3 is 13 residues long. The CDR3 sequence is CASSVAGGNIQYF. Here the CDR3 DNA reads TGTGCCAGCAGTGTAGCGGGAGGAAACATTCAGTACTTC.

This rearrangement joins TRBV7-9 to TRBJ1-2; unclear D gene. CDR3 length equals 14 residues. The germline gives CDR1 SEHNR, CDR2 FQNEAQ (reference sequence). V was pared by 3 bases and J by 1 base, with 9 bases between. The CDR3 spells CASSLVSGNYGYTF. The CDR3 DNA sequence: TGTGCCAGCAGCTTGGTTTCCGGTAACTATGGCTACACCTTC.

The genes are TRBV5-1 and TRBJ1-4; D might be TRBD1 (5 bases). This CDR3 has 14 amino acids. V lost 3 bases, J lost 4 bases, and 10 bases lay in between. Germline assignment: CDR1 SGHRS and CDR2 YFSETQ. The CDR3 here is CASSSPDSNEKLFF. The CDR3 coding sequence is TGCGCCAGCAGCTCTCCTGACAGTAATGAAAAACTGTTTTTT.

The rearrangement joins TRBV28 to TRBJ2-5; 7 bases are a match to TRBD1. The DNA end favors TRBJ2-7, so the J call may be wrong. The V gene's germline CDR1 is MDHEN and CDR2 SYDVKM. The CDR3 is 15 residues long. CDR3 bases: TGTGCCAGCAGCACACCACAGGGGTGGGCCTACGAGCAGTACTTC. This encodes CASSTPQGWAYEQYF.